This entry lists 2 T cell receptor beta chains sequenced from one sample in a study of blood T cell repertoires in COVID-19. Clones were sequenced by immunoSEQ multiplex PCR, and TCRdb holds only the in-frame ones, with some missing. This sample has 200,000 to 250,000 clones, with approximately 85% found just once. Sequencing was carried out using peripheral blood. The receptors derive from a woman over 75 with COVID-19, enrolled during active disease.

The chain carries TRBV19 and TRBJ2-5; tentative D call: TRBD2 (5 bases). The CDR3 runs 11 residues. The V and J ends lost 3 bases and 7 bases respectively, with 6 bases between them. Per the germline V gene, CDR1 is LNHDA and CDR2 is SQIVND (reference sequence). The CDR3 protein is CASSIAGTQYF. DNA for the CDR3: TGTGCCAGTAGTATCGCGGGGACCCAGTACTTC. Drawing the rest from reference TRBV19 and TRBJ2-5, the complete variable domain is DGGITQSPKYLFRKEGQNVTLSCEQNLNHDAMYWYRQDPGQGLRLIYYSQIVNDFQKGDIAEGYSVSREKKESFPLTVTSAQKNPTAFYLCASSIAGTQYFGPGTRLLVL.

V and J are TRBV7-5 and TRBJ2-7; the table calls TRBD2, which could not be checked here. TRBV7-5 is annotated as a pseudogene. CDR3 length: 15 amino acids. In nucleotides, the CDR3 is TGTGCCACCCCCTTGGGGCGGGGGGGCCTGGGCGAGCAGTACTTC. Its protein product is CATPLGRGGLGEQYF.